The TCR beta chain described here comes from a study of OX40 agonist ivuxolimab in advanced cancers. Whole-study findings and limits: In general, CD8+ T cells held more expanded clones than CD4+ did, on average.

Regarding this clone: Its antigen is still unknown.

CDR1 is KGHSH, CDR2 LQKENI, per germline. V lost 2 bases to trimming and J lost 4 bases, with 14 bases between them. The CDR3 sequence is 15 residues long. The data were produced by immunoSEQ multiplex PCR, yet TCRdb's version contains in-frame clones alone and is incomplete. The sample carries 77,000 or so clones, 80% to 95% recorded once. The sequenced sample was CD4+ or CD8+ T cells sorted from blood, obtained in a trial of the OX40 agonist ivuxolimab. This receptor was identified in an adult with an advanced solid tumor such as melanoma, head and neck, liver or kidney cancer. The chain is built from TRBV18 and TRBJ1-1; D is perhaps TRBD1 (6 bases). CDR3 DNA: TGTGCCAGCTCACCAGGGACACCCTCCTTCACTGAAGCTTTCTTT. Translation: CASSPGTPSFTEAFF.